A selection of T cell receptor beta chains follows, all from one sample in a study of T cells after yellow fever vaccination. TCRdb used MiXCR to reprocess the 5' RACE reads, holding one entry per CDR3 protein. The table includes some 350,000 distinct CDR3 sequences, 4% detected once. Source: PBMCs, taken 5 days after the yellow fever booster vaccination. The origin of the receptors is a man between 18 and 35 years old who received the YFV17D yellow fever vaccine. Both conserved end residues are part of each CDR3. The D gene is left open where the match is weak. Not all rows give a size; the values are once, few, many and, for expanded clones, a class.

D gene: -; V gene: TRBV12-3/TRBV12-4; J gene: TRBJ2-1; clone size: -; CDR3 protein: CASSLQVYEQFF; CDR3 DNA: TGTGCCAGCAGTTTACAGGTCTATGAGCAGTTCTTC
D gene: -; V gene: TRBV7-8; J gene: TRBJ1-5; clone size: many; CDR3 protein: CASSLGSRNQPQHF; CDR3 DNA: TGTGCCAGCAGCTTAGGCAGCCGTAATCAGCCCCAGCATTTT
D gene: TRBD2; V gene: TRBV18; J gene: TRBJ2-5; clone size: few; CDR3 protein: CASSPVGTSGSETQYF; CDR3 DNA: TGTGCCAGCTCACCAGTCGGGACTAGCGGATCAGAGACCCAGTACTTC
D gene: -; V gene: TRBV24-1; J gene: TRBJ2-5; clone size: -; CDR3 protein: CATSQREGTQYF; CDR3 DNA: TGTGCCACCAGTCAACGGGAAGGGACCCAGTACTTC
D gene: -; V gene: TRBV7-2; J gene: TRBJ2-5; clone size: few; CDR3 protein: CASSLAPLNLGETQYF; CDR3 DNA: TGTGCCAGCAGCTTAGCTCCCCTTAATTTGGGGGAGACCCAGTACTTC
D gene: -; V gene: TRBV5-6; J gene: TRBJ2-3; clone size: few; CDR3 protein: CASSIYRDTQYF; CDR3 DNA: TGTGCCAGCAGTATCTATAGGGATACGCAGTATTTT
D gene: -; V gene: TRBV7-2; J gene: TRBJ2-7; clone size: many; CDR3 protein: CASSHSESYEQYF; CDR3 DNA: TGTGCCAGCAGCCACAGCGAGTCCTACGAGCAGTACTTC
D gene: TRBD2; V gene: TRBV5-1; J gene: TRBJ2-3; clone size: -; CDR3 protein: CASIRGLATDTQYF; CDR3 DNA: TGCGCCAGCATCAGAGGACTAGCCACAGATACGCAGTATTTT
D gene: -; V gene: TRBV27; J gene: TRBJ2-1; clone size: -; CDR3 protein: CASSLFGQTAYNEQFF; CDR3 DNA: TGTGCCAGCAGTTTATTCGGTCAGACCGCCTACAATGAGCAGTTCTTC
D gene: TRBD1; V gene: TRBV6-5; J gene: TRBJ2-7; clone size: -; CDR3 protein: CASSYSGQAHYEQYF; CDR3 DNA: TGTGCCAGCAGTTACTCCGGACAGGCTCACTACGAGCAGTACTTC
D gene: TRBD2; V gene: TRBV9; J gene: TRBJ2-5; clone size: few; CDR3 protein: CASSVGGTQETQYF; CDR3 DNA: TGTGCCAGCAGCGTCGGGGGGACCCAAGAGACCCAGTACTTC
D gene: -; V gene: TRBV5-6; J gene: TRBJ2-5; clone size: few; CDR3 protein: CASSPKGAFGTQYF; CDR3 DNA: TGTGCCAGCAGCCCGAAAGGGGCCTTTGGGACCCAGTACTTC
D gene: -; V gene: TRBV11-1; J gene: TRBJ2-2; clone size: many; CDR3 protein: CASSPRGGANTGELFF; CDR3 DNA: TGTGCCAGCAGCCCCCGAGGGGGGGCGAACACCGGGGAGCTGTTTTTT
D gene: -; V gene: TRBV12-3/TRBV12-4; J gene: TRBJ1-5; clone size: many; CDR3 protein: CASSLTRNQPQHF; CDR3 DNA: TGTGCCAGCAGTTTAACCCGGAATCAGCCCCAGCATTTT
D gene: -; V gene: TRBV5-1; J gene: TRBJ2-5; clone size: -; CDR3 protein: CASSPLSARPIQETQYF; CDR3 DNA: TGCGCCAGCAGCCCCCTGTCCGCCCGCCCGATCCAAGAGACCCAGTACTTC
D gene: -; V gene: TRBV6-5; J gene: TRBJ2-5; clone size: many; CDR3 protein: CASSYQQGRETQYF; CDR3 DNA: TGTGCCAGCAGTTACCAACAGGGGAGGGAGACCCAGTACTTC
D gene: TRBD1; V gene: TRBV28; J gene: TRBJ2-1; clone size: few; CDR3 protein: CASSLRGGLAGNEQFF; CDR3 DNA: TGTGCCAGCAGTTTAAGAGGGGGCCTAGCCGGGAATGAGCAGTTCTTC
D gene: -; V gene: TRBV28; J gene: TRBJ1-5; clone size: few; CDR3 protein: CASSLRFWLRQPQHF; CDR3 DNA: TGTGCCAGCAGTTTAAGATTCTGGTTACGGCAGCCCCAGCATTTT
D gene: -; V gene: TRBV18; J gene: TRBJ2-5; clone size: few; CDR3 protein: CASSPGWIQETQYF; CDR3 DNA: TGTGCCAGCTCACCCGGGTGGATCCAAGAGACCCAGTACTTC
D gene: -; V gene: TRBV7-9; J gene: TRBJ1-4; clone size: many; CDR3 protein: CASSLLWSEKLFF; CDR3 DNA: TGTGCCAGCAGCCTGCTATGGAGTGAAAAACTGTTTTTT
D gene: TRBD1; V gene: TRBV4-3; J gene: TRBJ1-4; clone size: many; CDR3 protein: CASSQEVQGNEKLFF; CDR3 DNA: TGCGCCAGCAGCCAAGAGGTACAGGGGAATGAAAAACTGTTTTTT
D gene: -; V gene: TRBV12-3/TRBV12-4; J gene: TRBJ2-1; clone size: many; CDR3 protein: CASSPEKPEQFF; CDR3 DNA: TGTGCCAGCAGTCCCGAGAAGCCTGAGCAGTTCTTC
D gene: TRBD2; V gene: TRBV3-1; J gene: TRBJ2-3; clone size: -; CDR3 protein: CASRRTRGSDTQYF; CDR3 DNA: TGTGCCAGCAGGCGGACTAGAGGCTCAGATACGCAGTATTTT
D gene: -; V gene: TRBV4-2; J gene: TRBJ1-4; clone size: few; CDR3 protein: CASSQDWGNSGLFF; CDR3 DNA: TGTGCCAGCAGCCAAGATTGGGGCAACAGTGGACTGTTTTTT
D gene: TRBD1; V gene: TRBV9; J gene: TRBJ1-5; clone size: few; CDR3 protein: CASSPTGQGYQPQHF; CDR3 DNA: TGTGCCAGCAGCCCCACAGGACAGGGCTATCAGCCCCAGCATTTT
D gene: TRBD2; V gene: TRBV4-2; J gene: TRBJ2-3; clone size: -; CDR3 protein: CASSQPGLAGSDTQYF; CDR3 DNA: TGTGCCAGCAGCCAACCGGGACTAGCGGGGTCAGATACGCAGTATTTT
D gene: -; V gene: TRBV7-9; J gene: TRBJ2-4; clone size: many; CDR3 protein: CASSPGRLLHIQYF; CDR3 DNA: TGTGCCAGCAGCCCAGGCAGGCTGCTTCACATTCAGTACTTC
D gene: -; V gene: TRBV7-2; J gene: TRBJ2-3; clone size: -; CDR3 protein: CASSSVGTGDTQYF; CDR3 DNA: TGTGCCAGCAGCTCAGTAGGAACGGGGGATACGCAGTATTTT
D gene: -; V gene: TRBV7-2; J gene: TRBJ2-3; clone size: few; CDR3 protein: CASSLLRELDTQYF; CDR3 DNA: TGTGCCAGCAGCTTACTACGGGAGCTCGATACGCAGTATTTT
D gene: -; V gene: TRBV7-2; J gene: TRBJ1-2; clone size: few; CDR3 protein: CASSLEGGVGYTF; CDR3 DNA: TGTGCCAGCAGCTTAGAGGGGGGCGTAGGCTACACCTTC
D gene: TRBD2; V gene: TRBV5-1; J gene: TRBJ2-3; clone size: many; CDR3 protein: CASSLIAGAYPDTQYF; CDR3 DNA: TGCGCCAGCAGCTTGATAGCGGGGGCCTACCCAGATACGCAGTATTTT
D gene: TRBD2; V gene: TRBV4-2; J gene: TRBJ2-5; clone size: many; CDR3 protein: CASSQVMTSAGETQYF; CDR3 DNA: TGTGCCAGCAGCCAAGTCATGACTAGCGCCGGGGAGACCCAGTACTTC
D gene: -; V gene: TRBV7-8; J gene: TRBJ2-5; clone size: many; CDR3 protein: CASSSGPSGELQETQYF; CDR3 DNA: TGTGCCAGCAGCAGCGGCCCCTCGGGCGAACTGCAAGAGACCCAGTACTTC
D gene: TRBD1; V gene: TRBV7-9; J gene: TRBJ2-2; clone size: many; CDR3 protein: CASSHAGTGTGELFF; CDR3 DNA: TGTGCCAGCAGCCACGCCGGGACAGGGACCGGGGAGCTGTTTTTT
D gene: -; V gene: TRBV5-1; J gene: TRBJ2-5; clone size: few; CDR3 protein: CASSLVPPGETQYF; CDR3 DNA: TGCGCCAGCAGCTTGGTTCCCCCCGGGGAGACCCAGTACTTC
D gene: TRBD1; V gene: TRBV4-1; J gene: TRBJ1-2; clone size: -; CDR3 protein: CASSQETGLGYGYTF; CDR3 DNA: TGCGCCAGCAGCCAAGAGACAGGGTTGGGGTATGGCTACACCTTC
D gene: TRBD1; V gene: TRBV11-2; J gene: TRBJ2-1; clone size: many; CDR3 protein: CASSLGTGGYNEQFF; CDR3 DNA: TGTGCCAGCAGCTTAGGGACAGGGGGGTACAATGAGCAGTTCTTC
D gene: TRBD1; V gene: TRBV5-1; J gene: TRBJ2-5; clone size: many; CDR3 protein: CASSEDRGEETQYF; CDR3 DNA: TGCGCCAGCAGCGAAGACAGGGGTGAAGAGACCCAGTACTTC
D gene: -; V gene: TRBV11-2; J gene: TRBJ2-6; clone size: many; CDR3 protein: CASSLRLGSGANVLTF; CDR3 DNA: TGTGCCAGCAGCCTGAGGTTGGGTTCTGGGGCCAACGTCCTGACTTTC
D gene: -; V gene: TRBV9; J gene: TRBJ1-1; clone size: -; CDR3 protein: CASSSGGAEAFF; CDR3 DNA: TGTGCCAGCAGTTCCGGGGGGGCTGAAGCTTTCTTT
D gene: -; V gene: TRBV4-3; J gene: TRBJ1-2; clone size: -; CDR3 protein: CASSQSTLLSYGYTF; CDR3 DNA: TGCGCCAGCAGCCAAAGTACGCTTCTCAGCTATGGCTACACCTTC
D gene: -; V gene: TRBV12-3/TRBV12-4; J gene: TRBJ1-1; clone size: -; CDR3 protein: CASSLRGGGETEAFF; CDR3 DNA: TGTGCCAGCAGTCTACGAGGGGGGGGCGAGACTGAAGCTTTCTTT
D gene: TRBD2; V gene: TRBV7-6; J gene: TRBJ2-7; clone size: many; CDR3 protein: CASSSGGRARGEQYF; CDR3 DNA: TGTGCCAGCAGCTCGGGGGGGCGAGCTCGGGGCGAGCAGTACTTC
D gene: -; V gene: TRBV6-5; J gene: TRBJ1-6; clone size: few; CDR3 protein: CASSPGSWASRSPLHF; CDR3 DNA: TGTGCCAGCAGTCCAGGGAGTTGGGCGTCGAGGTCACCCCTCCACTTT
D gene: -; V gene: TRBV7-9; J gene: TRBJ2-6; clone size: -; CDR3 protein: CASSQVSGANVLTF; CDR3 DNA: TGTGCCAGCAGCCAGGTCTCTGGGGCCAACGTCCTGACTTTC
D gene: -; V gene: TRBV12-3/TRBV12-4; J gene: TRBJ2-7; clone size: many; CDR3 protein: CASSLGFAYEQYF; CDR3 DNA: TGTGCCAGCAGTTTAGGGTTCGCCTACGAGCAGTACTTC
D gene: TRBD2; V gene: TRBV9; J gene: TRBJ2-3; clone size: many; CDR3 protein: CASSVGGSQADTQYF; CDR3 DNA: TGTGCCAGCAGCGTGGGGGGGAGCCAGGCAGATACGCAGTATTTT
D gene: TRBD2; V gene: TRBV29-1; J gene: TRBJ2-3; clone size: many; CDR3 protein: CSVDGLAGGPDTQYF; CDR3 DNA: TGCAGCGTCGATGGACTAGCGGGGGGGCCGGATACGCAGTATTTT
D gene: -; V gene: TRBV15; J gene: TRBJ2-7; clone size: few; CDR3 protein: CATSREPRRSLYEQYF; CDR3 DNA: TGTGCCACCAGCAGAGAGCCGAGGAGGTCTCTGTACGAGCAGTACTTC
D gene: -; V gene: TRBV12-3/TRBV12-4; J gene: TRBJ1-3; clone size: -; CDR3 protein: CASRRNSGNTIYF; CDR3 DNA: TGTGCCAGCAGGCGAAACTCTGGAAACACCATATATTTT
D gene: -; V gene: TRBV20-1; J gene: TRBJ1-5; clone size: -; CDR3 protein: CSASSHNQPQHF; CDR3 DNA: TGCAGTGCTAGTAGCCACAATCAGCCCCAGCATTTT
D gene: -; V gene: TRBV4-3; J gene: TRBJ1-1; clone size: few; CDR3 protein: CASSQDPPGSLLNTEAFF; CDR3 DNA: TGCGCCAGCAGCCAAGACCCCCCGGGCAGCCTCTTGAACACTGAAGCTTTCTTT
D gene: -; V gene: TRBV21-1; J gene: TRBJ2-7; clone size: few; CDR3 protein: CASSKDLSSYEQYF; CDR3 DNA: TGTGCCAGCAGCAAAGATCTCAGCTCCTACGAGCAGTACTTC
D gene: TRBD1; V gene: TRBV7-2; J gene: TRBJ1-1; clone size: many; CDR3 protein: CASSRDRVGTNTEAFF; CDR3 DNA: TGTGCCAGCAGCCGGGACAGGGTCGGGACGAACACTGAAGCTTTCTTT
D gene: TRBD1; V gene: TRBV5-5; J gene: TRBJ2-3; clone size: many; CDR3 protein: CASSLETGPDTQYF; CDR3 DNA: TGTGCCAGCAGCTTGGAGACAGGGCCAGATACGCAGTATTTT
D gene: -; V gene: TRBV27; J gene: TRBJ1-6; clone size: -; CDR3 protein: CASSLYPRGGSPYNSPLHF; CDR3 DNA: TGTGCCAGCAGTTTGTATCCTCGGGGGGGCAGCCCCTATAATTCACCCCTCCACTTT
D gene: -; V gene: TRBV2; J gene: TRBJ2-3; clone size: few; CDR3 protein: CASSESAGSDTQYF; CDR3 DNA: TGTGCCAGCAGTGAATCGGCAGGGTCGGATACGCAGTATTTT
D gene: -; V gene: TRBV7-2; J gene: TRBJ2-1; clone size: -; CDR3 protein: CASSLSQVYNEQFF; CDR3 DNA: TGTGCCAGCAGCTTATCGCAAGTGTACAATGAGCAGTTCTTC